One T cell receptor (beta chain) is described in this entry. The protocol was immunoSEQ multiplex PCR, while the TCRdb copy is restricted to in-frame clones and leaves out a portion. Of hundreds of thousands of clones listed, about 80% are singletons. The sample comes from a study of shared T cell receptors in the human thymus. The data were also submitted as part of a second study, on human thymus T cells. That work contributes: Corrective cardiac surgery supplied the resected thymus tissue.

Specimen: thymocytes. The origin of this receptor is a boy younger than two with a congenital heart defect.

CDR3 DNA sequence: TGTGCCAGCAGCGAGGCTGGAGGGGGCTTGCAGCCCCAGCATTTT. It codes for CASSEAGGGLQPQHF. The gene calls are TRBV2 and TRBJ1-5; 7 positions match TRBD1. The CDR3 loop spans 15 amino acids. The germline V gene encodes CDR1 SNHLY and CDR2 FYNNEI. J lost 7 bases, V lost 6 bases, and 12 bases had no gene match.